This TCR beta chain comes out of a study of blood T cell dynamics during melanoma immunotherapy. CDR3 length: 16 amino acids. CDR1 SNHLY and CDR2 FYNNEI come from the germline V gene. General study findings and limits: PBMC repertoires of eventual disease-control patients split at W3 into clonality or diversity gains.

Time point described: pre-treatment baseline. Sequenced by immunoSEQ multiplex PCR; TCRdb stores in-frame clones only, minus some. This table holds roughly 14,000 clones, roughly 84% found once. As concerns this clone: Its target is unknown. One junction end does not reproduce the germline sequence, and a read error may be involved.

The sequencing here drew on blood, taken from a patient treated with checkpoint blockade. The TCR originated in a human donor with melanoma. The chain has TRBV2 and TRBJ1-1, with TRBD1 identical over 11 bases. The CDR3: CASSEGQGASNTEAFF. In nucleotides, the CDR3 is TGTGCCAGCAGCGAAGGACAGGGGGCATCGAACACTGAAGCTTTCTTT.